What follows are 5 T cell receptor beta chains derived from one specimen sequenced in a study of T cells in localized non-small cell lung cancer. Some clones are missing from TCRdb's copy, which holds only in-frame ones; the method was immunoSEQ multiplex PCR. The table shows some 10,000 clones, with more than 75% occurring only once. The sample consisted of peripheral blood, taken before any cancer treatment. The receptors here all came from a male donor older than 55 with stage III lung adenocarcinoma.

The chain uses TRBV6-5 and TRBJ2-2; 11 positions agree with TRBD1. Germline lookup yields CDR1 MNHEY and CDR2 SVGAGI. CDR3 size: 15 residues. J gave up 5 bases and V 5 bases, and 4 bases lay outside the gene matches. The CDR3 sequence: CASSRTGGLTGELFF. The DNA for the CDR3 is TGTGCCAGCAGTAGGACAGGGGGCTTGACCGGGGAGCTGTTTTTT.

CDR3 region: CASSKALLRDSPHGYTF. The CDR3 DNA reads TGTGCCAGCAGCAAAGCGCTTTTAAGGGACAGCCCACATGGCTACACCTTC. This sequence joins TRBV21-1 and TRBJ1-2; no DNA check was done on the table's D call, TRBD1. TRBV21-1 is noted as a pseudogene. The CDR3 length is 17 residues.

The J gene is TRBJ2-5, the V gene TRBV4-3, with TRBD2 as a possible D gene (6 bases). CDR1 and CDR2 (germline): LGHNA, YSLEER. V gave up 0 bases and J gave up 5 bases, with 16 bases separating them. The CDR3 sequence is 16 residues long. The CDR3 spells CASSQDRGGAGETQYF. DNA of the CDR3: TGCGCCAGCAGCCAAGACCGCGGTGGGGCGGGGGAGACCCAGTACTTC.

Here the CDR3 reads CASSPKYSNQPQHF. For the CDR3, the DNA is TGTGCCAGCAGCCCTAAGTATAGCAATCAGCCCCAGCATTTT. The V gene is TRBV6-6, the J gene TRBJ1-5, with D hard to call. The CDR3 spans 14 residues. Germline values: CDR1 MNHNY, CDR2 SVGAGI (reference sequence). V lost 6 bases to trimming and J lost 0 bases, with 9 bases between them.

The V gene is TRBV29-1, the J gene TRBJ1-2; TRBD1 is a possible D gene (5 bases). Trimming removed 4 bases at V and 8 bases at J, with 14 bases between. Germline V gene sequence: CDR1 SQVTM, CDR2 ANQGSEA. The CDR3 totals 12 residues. CDR3 loop: CSVGGRLEGYTF. In DNA form, the CDR3 reads TGCAGCGTTGGGGGACGACTAGAGGGCTACACCTTC.